The TCR beta chain described here comes from a study of OX40 agonist ivuxolimab in advanced cancers. About the study as a whole: Ivuxolimab, which targeted the costimulatory receptor OX40 (CD134), was an agonistic, fully human IgG2 monoclonal antibody. Intravenous ivuxolimab was administered to patients every 2 weeks at six dose levels: 0.01, 0.1, 0.3, 1.5, 3 and 10 mg/kg. Of the 50 or so patients in dose escalation, about 20 had hepatocellular carcinoma, some 15 had melanoma, 9 had renal cell carcinoma and 9 had head and neck cancer. A male proportion of roughly 80% and a mean age of 60 years, ranging from roughly 23 to 85, were recorded for the dose-escalation cohort. Prior anti-PD-1, anti-PD-L1 or anti-CTLA-4 therapy was permitted, and about 40% of dose-escalation patients had received checkpoint inhibitors. Partial responses were achieved by three dose-escalation patients, of whom one had hepatocellular carcinoma and two had cutaneous melanoma. Peripheral TCRbeta sequencing was intended to test whether TCR sequence diversity was altered and clonal T-cell expansion was caused by ivuxolimab. The monotherapy dose-escalation portion (N ≈ 55 patients) of the phase I ivuxolimab trial is reported in the paper.

Patients with autoimmune disease history or receiving systemic immunosuppression were excluded from the trial. Peripheral blood for TCR sequencing was collected from all dose cohorts at baseline, on cycle 4 day 1, and on cycle 7 day 1. Samples were obtained from an open-label, multicenter, first-in-human phase I dose-escalation trial of ivuxolimab. The trial enrolled adults with locally advanced or metastatic head and neck squamous cell, hepatocellular, melanoma or renal cell carcinoma. Before TCR sequencing, CD4+ T cells and CD8+ T cells from peripheral blood were sorted into separate populations. Results the study describes overall, beyond this receptor: Low levels of normalized T-cell clonal expansion were also shown by some nonresponding patients. Partial responders in the 0.1-3.0 mg/kg groups had among the lowest normalized peripheral clonal expansion, especially among CD8+ T cells. At doses of 0.1 to 3.0 mg/kg, clonal expansion of both CD4+ and CD8+ blood T cells was observed from baseline to week 6. After ivuxolimab, expanded clones were on average more numerous among CD8+ T cells than among CD4+ T cells. Antigen specificity was not determined for the clonally expanded peripheral T cells.

To sequence the TCRbeta CDR3 region, genomic DNA was isolated from the sorted cells. The immunoSEQ Assay was used for sequencing of TCRbeta CDR3 regions. TCRdb stores this immuneACCESS table with in-frame sequences only. Part of the clones is absent; in the studies checked, under half of the shortfall reflects unresolved V genes, and no reason is known for the rest. The sample table holds approximately 70,000 clones, of which approximately 92% were seen once. Around 5.1% of the sample is in the top ten clones. This clone was observed a single time. Its specific antigen is unknown. The sample holds no much larger clone one base away, and base qualities are not on file. The source material was CD4+ or CD8+ T cells sorted from blood, sampled in a trial of the OX40 agonist ivuxolimab. The receptor's source is an adult with an advanced solid tumor such as melanoma, head and neck, liver or kidney cancer.

Here is the DNA: TGTGCCAGCAGCTTTGGGACTAGCGGGGGGTACTACAATGAGCAGTTCTTC. It specifies CASSFGTSGGYYNEQFF. The rearrangement joined TRBV7-9 to TRBJ2-1, and TRBD2 matches 15 of the central bases. CDR3 length: 17 amino acids, cysteine to phenylalanine. Only CDR3 DNA is held: 51 bases, read in frame from base 1. V trim: 3 bases; J trim: 3 bases; unmatched bases: 3. The germline V gene (reference sequence) gives CDR1 as SEHNR and CDR2 as FQNEAQ.